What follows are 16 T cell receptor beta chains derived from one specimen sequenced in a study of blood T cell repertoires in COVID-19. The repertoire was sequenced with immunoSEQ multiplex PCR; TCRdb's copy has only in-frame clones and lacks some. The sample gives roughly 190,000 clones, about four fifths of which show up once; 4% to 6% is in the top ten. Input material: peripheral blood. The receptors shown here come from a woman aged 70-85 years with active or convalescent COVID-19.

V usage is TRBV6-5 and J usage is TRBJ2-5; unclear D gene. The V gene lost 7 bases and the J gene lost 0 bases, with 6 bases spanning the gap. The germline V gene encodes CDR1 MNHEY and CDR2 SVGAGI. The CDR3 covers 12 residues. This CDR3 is CASTEYQETQYF. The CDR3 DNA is TGTGCCAGCACCGAGTACCAAGAGACCCAGTACTTC.

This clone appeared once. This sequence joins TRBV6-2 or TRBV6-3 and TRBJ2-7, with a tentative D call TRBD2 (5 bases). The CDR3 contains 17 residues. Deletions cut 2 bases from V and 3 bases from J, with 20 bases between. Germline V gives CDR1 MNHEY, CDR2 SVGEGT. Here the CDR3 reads CASSYDFGVGRLYEQYF. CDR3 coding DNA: TGTGCCAGCAGTTACGACTTCGGAGTAGGGAGACTCTACGAGCAGTACTTC.

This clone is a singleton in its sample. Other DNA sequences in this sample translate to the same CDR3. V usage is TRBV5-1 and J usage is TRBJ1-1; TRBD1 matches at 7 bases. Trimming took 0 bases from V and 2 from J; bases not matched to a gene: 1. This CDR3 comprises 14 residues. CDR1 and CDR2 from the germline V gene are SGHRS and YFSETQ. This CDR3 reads CASSLDRGNTEAFF. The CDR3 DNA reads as TGCGCCAGCAGCTTGGACAGGGGTAACACTGAAGCTTTCTTT.

CDR3 nucleotide sequence: TGTGCCAGCAGCTCACAGGGACCCAAAAACATTCAGTACTTC. Protein: CASSSQGPKNIQYF. The rearrangement joins TRBV12-1 to TRBJ2-4; the DNA was not used to check the table's D call, TRBD1. TRBV12-1 is recorded as a pseudogene. The CDR3 spans 14 residues.

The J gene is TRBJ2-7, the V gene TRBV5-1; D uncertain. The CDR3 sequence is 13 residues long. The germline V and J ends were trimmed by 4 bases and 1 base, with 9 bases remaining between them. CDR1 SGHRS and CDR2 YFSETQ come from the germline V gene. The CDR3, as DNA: TGCGCCAGCAGCCCCGACGGGTCCTACGAGCAGTACTTC. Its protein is CASSPDGSYEQYF.

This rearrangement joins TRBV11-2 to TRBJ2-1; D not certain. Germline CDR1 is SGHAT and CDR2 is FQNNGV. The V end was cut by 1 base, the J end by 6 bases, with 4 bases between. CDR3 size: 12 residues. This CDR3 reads CASSLGPNEQFF. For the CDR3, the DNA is TGTGCCAGCAGCTTAGGGCCCAATGAGCAGTTCTTC.

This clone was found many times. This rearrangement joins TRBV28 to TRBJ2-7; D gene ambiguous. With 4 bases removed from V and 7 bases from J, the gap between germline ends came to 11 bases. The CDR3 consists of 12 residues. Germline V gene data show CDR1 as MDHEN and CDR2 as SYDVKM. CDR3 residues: CASSSTFREQYF. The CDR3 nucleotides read TGTGCCAGCAGTTCTACCTTTCGAGAGCAGTACTTC.

The chain's CDR3 is CATSDSDRNYGYTF. Here the CDR3 DNA reads TGTGCCACCAGTGATTCCGACAGGAACTATGGCTACACCTTC. The chain links TRBV24-1 to TRBJ1-2; a weak D match, TRBD1 (6 bases). The CDR3 contains 14 residues. Between the trimmed V and J ends, which lost 2 bases and 2 bases, there was a span of 8 bases. The germline gives CDR1 KGHDR, CDR2 SFDVKD.

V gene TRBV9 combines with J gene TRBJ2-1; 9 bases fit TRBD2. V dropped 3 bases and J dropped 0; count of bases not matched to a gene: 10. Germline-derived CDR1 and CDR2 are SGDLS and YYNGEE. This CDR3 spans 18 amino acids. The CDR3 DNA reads TGTGCCAGCAGCGGGGGGGCTAGCGGGGCTAGCTCCTACAATGAGCAGTTCTTC. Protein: CASSGGASGASSYNEQFF.

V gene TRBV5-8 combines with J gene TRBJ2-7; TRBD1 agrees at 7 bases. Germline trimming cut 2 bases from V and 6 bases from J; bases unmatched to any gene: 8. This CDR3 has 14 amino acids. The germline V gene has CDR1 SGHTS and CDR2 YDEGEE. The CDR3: CASSFGDRLREQYF. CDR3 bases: TGTGCCAGCAGCTTCGGGGACAGACTACGCGAGCAGTACTTC. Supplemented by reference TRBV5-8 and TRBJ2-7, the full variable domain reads EAGVTQSPTHLIKTRGQQATLRCSPISGHTSVYWYQQALGLGLQFLLWYDEGEERNRGNFPPRFSGRQFPNYSSELNVNALELEDSALYLCASSFGDRLREQYFGPGTRLTVT.

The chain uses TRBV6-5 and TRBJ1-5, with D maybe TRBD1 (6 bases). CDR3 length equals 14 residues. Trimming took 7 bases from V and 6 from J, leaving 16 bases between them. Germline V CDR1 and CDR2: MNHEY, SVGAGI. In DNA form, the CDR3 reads TGTGCCAGCACCCCCAGGGGAAGTGGTCAGCCCCAGCATTTT. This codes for CASTPRGSGQPQHF.

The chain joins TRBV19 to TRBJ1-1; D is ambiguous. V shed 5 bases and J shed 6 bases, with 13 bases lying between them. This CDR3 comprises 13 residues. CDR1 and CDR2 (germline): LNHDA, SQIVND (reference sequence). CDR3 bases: TGTGCCAGTAGTCCTTCAGGTTCTCCTGAAGCTTTCTTT. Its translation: CASSPSGSPEAFF.

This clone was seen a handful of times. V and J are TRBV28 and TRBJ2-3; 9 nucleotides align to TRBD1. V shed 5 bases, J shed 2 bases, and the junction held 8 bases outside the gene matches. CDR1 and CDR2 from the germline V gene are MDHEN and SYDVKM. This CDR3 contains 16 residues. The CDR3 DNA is TGTGCCAGCAGTCCCTGGGACAGGGAAACCACAGATACGCAGTATTTT. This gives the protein CASSPWDRETTDTQYF. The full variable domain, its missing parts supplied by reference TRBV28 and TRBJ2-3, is DVKVTQSSRYLVKRTGEKVFLECVQDMDHENMFWYRQDPGLGLRLIYFSYDVKMKEKGDIPEGYSVSREKKERFSLILESASTNQTSMYLCASSPWDRETTDTQYFGPGTRLTVL.

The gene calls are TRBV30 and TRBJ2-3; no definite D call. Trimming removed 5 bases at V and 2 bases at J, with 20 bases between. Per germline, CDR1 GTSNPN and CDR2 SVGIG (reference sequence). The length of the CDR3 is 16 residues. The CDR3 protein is CAWSQANTYFTDTQYF. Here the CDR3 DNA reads TGTGCCTGGTCCCAAGCGAACACGTACTTCACAGATACGCAGTATTTT.

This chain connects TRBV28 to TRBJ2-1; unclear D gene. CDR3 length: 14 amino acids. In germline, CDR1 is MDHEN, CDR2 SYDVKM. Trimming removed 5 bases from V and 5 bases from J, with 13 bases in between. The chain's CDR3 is CASSTTNSNNEQFF. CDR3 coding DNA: TGTGCCAGCAGTACCACCAACTCAAACAATGAGCAGTTCTTC.

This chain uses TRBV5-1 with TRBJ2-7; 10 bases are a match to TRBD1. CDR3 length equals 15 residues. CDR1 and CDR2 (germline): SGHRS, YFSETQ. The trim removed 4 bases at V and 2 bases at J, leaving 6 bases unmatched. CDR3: CASSHTGTGAYEQYF. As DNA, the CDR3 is TGCGCCAGCAGCCATACCGGGACAGGGGCCTACGAGCAGTACTTC.